Shown below are 10 T cell receptor beta chains from a single sample sequenced in a study of T cell responses to AZD1222 COVID-19 vaccine. Measured with immunoSEQ multiplex PCR; TCRdb has only the in-frame clones, and not every one. The sample records about 130,000 clones, about 90% being singletons. Sequencing used peripheral blood, obtained on day 0 of AZD1222 vaccination. Every receptor here comes from an adult in good health.

The chain couples TRBV3-1 (or the pseudogene TRBV3-2) to TRBJ2-3; a weak D match, TRBD1 (5 bases). Germline CDR1 LGHDT, CDR2 YNNKEL (reference sequence). There are 16 residues in the CDR3. Between the trimmed V and J ends, which lost 0 bases and 2 bases, there was a span of 12 bases. The CDR3 DNA reads TGTGCCAGCAGCCAAGATATGGGGCAGACCACAGATACGCAGTATTTT. Translation: CASSQDMGQTTDTQYF.

This chain connects TRBV5-1 to TRBJ2-1; 10 bases align to TRBD2. V shed 1 base and J 7 bases; nucleotides not matched to a gene: 5. The CDR3 length is 15 residues. Germline V lookup: CDR1 SGHRS, CDR2 YFSETQ. The CDR3 DNA reads as TGCGCCAGCAGCTTGAGCGGGGGGGCGTGGAATGAGCAGTTCTTC. Its translation is CASSLSGGAWNEQFF.

The chain employs TRBV7-8 and TRBJ1-5, with D unresolved. Trimming removed 2 bases at V and 0 bases at J, with 11 bases between. CDR1 and CDR2 from the germline V gene are SGHVS and FQNEAQ. This CDR3 comprises 16 residues. The CDR3 bases are TGTGCCAGCAGCTTAAACACAGCTTATAGCAATCAGCCCCAGCATTTT. This encodes CASSLNTAYSNQPQHF.

The chain carries TRBV5-4 and TRBJ2-7, with 12 bases that match TRBD2. The CDR3 consists of 15 residues. Trimming at V came to 3 bases and at J to 1 base, leaving 2 bases not matched to a gene. CDR1 is SGHNT, CDR2 YYREEE, per germline (reference sequence). The CDR3 sequence is CASSSTSGGSYEQYF. Here the CDR3 DNA reads TGTGCCAGCAGCTCCACTAGCGGGGGGTCCTACGAGCAGTACTTC.

This chain connects TRBV12-3 or TRBV12-4 to TRBJ1-1; D remains ambiguous. V lost 6 bases and J 10 bases, leaving 18 bases between the germline ends. The CDR3 totals 13 residues. The chain's CDR3 is CASSPEGIGRAFF. The DNA for the CDR3 is TGTGCCAGCAGCCCCGAGGGAATTGGGAGAGCTTTCTTT.

The genes are TRBV6-5 and TRBJ1-1; D is ambiguous. CDR3 length equals 15 residues. The germline V and J ends were trimmed by 0 bases and 0 bases, with 8 bases remaining between them. Germline CDR1 reads MNHEY; CDR2 reads SVGAGI. The CDR3 loop reads CASSYSSGVNTEAFF. CDR3 nucleotides: TGTGCCAGCAGTTACTCGTCTGGGGTGAACACTGAAGCTTTCTTT.

The genes are TRBV2 and TRBJ1-1; D is possibly TRBD1 (5 bases). In germline, CDR1 is SNHLY, CDR2 FYNNEI. The CDR3 consists of 15 residues. Trimming stripped 2 bases from V and 4 bases from J, with 14 bases between. CDR3 nucleotides: TGTGCCAGCAGTGAAAGCAGGGTAGGGACCACTGAAGCTTTCTTT. It specifies CASSESRVGTTEAFF.

The chain links TRBV7-8 to TRBJ1-5; D is ambiguous. The V gene lost 5 bases and the J gene lost 0 bases, with 11 bases spanning the gap. Germline CDR1 is SGHVS and CDR2 is FQNEAQ. This CDR3 is 15 amino acids long. This CDR3 reads CASSLAGNSNQPQHF. The CDR3 region has the DNA TGTGCCAGCAGCCTTGCCGGGAATAGCAATCAGCCCCAGCATTTT. The full variable domain, completed using reference TRBV7-8 and TRBJ1-5, is GAGVSQSPRYKVAKRGQDVALRCDPISGHVSLFWYQQALGQGPEFLTYFQNEAQLDKSGLPSDRFFAERPEGSVSTLKIQRTQQEDSAVYLCASSLAGNSNQPQHFGDGTRLSIL.

This clone was observed a single time. The CDR3 DNA reads as TGTGCCAGCAGTGAGTTGTATACAGCGCGGTCACCCCTCCACTTT. It codes for CASSELYTARSPLHF. The rearrangement joins TRBV25-1 to TRBJ1-6; D uncertain. CDR3 length: 15 amino acids. CDR1 MGHDK and CDR2 SYGVNS come from the germline V gene. Trimming took 3 bases from V and 10 from J, leaving 16 bases between them.

The chain links TRBV4-1 to TRBJ1-5; D remains unclear. Germline-derived CDR1 and CDR2 are MGHRA and YSYEKL. The CDR3 spans 13 residues. Trimming left V 3 bases short and J 10 bases short, with 13 bases between. CDR3 amino acids: CASSQAESRPQHF. CDR3 bases: TGCGCCAGCAGCCAGGCCGAGTCGCGACCCCAGCATTTT.